The clone carrying this T cell receptor beta chain came up a few times. Antigen: not known. This sample stems from a study of spatial heterogeneity in lung cancer. The overall study: Alpha-chain detections were consistently fewer than beta-chain detections among the sequences. More than eight raw reads, on average, carried each unique TCR and UMI combination.

The time point was: blood at routine non-recurrence follow-up after resection. Extraction of whole RNA from tumor, nontumor lung or frozen PBMC preceded unsorted sequencing. Study conclusions and caveats: Circulating ubiquitous expanded tumor TCRs were observed more frequently at resection than at follow-up.

This CDR3 contains 15 residues. Germline V gene sequence: CDR1 DFQATT, CDR2 SNEGSKA (reference sequence). J was trimmed by 6 bases and V by 5 bases; bases with no gene match: 10. Every TCR cDNA molecule bore a unique molecular identifier. Using its own MiXCR run on the 5' RACE reads, TCRdb lists one record per CDR3 protein. The sample contains under 30,000 distinct CDR3 sequences, under 7% of which appear only once. The source of this sequence is a male donor with early-stage non-small cell lung cancer. The chain carries TRBV20-1 and TRBJ2-1; 10 bases are shared with TRBD2. The specimen was PBMCs, collected at follow-up. Written as DNA, the CDR3 is TGCAGTGCTTCCCTGAGCGGGGGGGCGGGCAATGAGCAGTTCTTC. This gives the protein CSASLSGGAGNEQFF.